Each of the 5 T cell receptor beta chains below was sequenced from the same sample in a study of T cell responses to AZD1222 COVID-19 vaccine (dated by TCRdb to the early 2020s). Libraries came from the immunoSEQ multiplex PCR assay. Imported from immuneACCESS, the table was reduced by TCRdb to in-frame sequences with V and J called. These copies leave out some clones; in studies compared against another copy, an unresolved V gene accounts for under half, and the cause of the remainder is not known. Present in this sample are 100,000 to 150,000 clones, over 80% of which were seen just once. The top ten hold more than 13% of the sample. The meaning of the sample's time point label: baseline before first vaccination. The sample here was peripheral blood, taken on day 0 of AZD1222 vaccination. The receptors here all came from an adult in good health.

CDR3 sequence reads: CASSPGRQGRAGELFF. DNA of the CDR3: TGTGCCAGCAGCCCCGGGCGGCAGGGGAGGGCCGGGGAGCTGTTTTTT. The chain couples TRBV11-2 to TRBJ2-2; D possibly corresponds to TRBD2 (7 bases). Trimming cost V 5 bases and J 6 bases, with 19 bases left between them. The CDR3 extends over 16 amino acids. CDR1 and CDR2 (germline): SGHAT, FQNNGV.

The CDR3 loop is CASSPRDRGYEQYF. The CDR3 bases are TGTGCCAGCTCACCACGGGACAGGGGCTACGAGCAGTACTTC. The gene calls are TRBV18 and TRBJ2-7, with 10 nucleotides matching TRBD1. V dropped 1 base and J dropped 3; count of bases not matched to a gene: 0. The CDR3 covers 14 residues. Germline V lookup: CDR1 KGHSH, CDR2 LQKENI.

In DNA, the CDR3 is TGTGCCACCGAGACTAGTTCCGGGGAGCTGTTTTTT. Protein sequence: CATETSSGELFF. The V gene is TRBV6-6, the J gene TRBJ2-2; TRBD2 is a possible D gene (6 bases). CDR3 length equals 12 residues. CDR1 and CDR2 from the germline V gene are MNHNY and SVGAGI (reference sequence). The V gene lost 10 bases and the J gene lost 6 bases, with 12 bases spanning the gap.

V and J are TRBV28 and TRBJ1-2, with D tentatively TRBD1 (6 bases). Germline values: CDR1 MDHEN, CDR2 SYDVKM. CDR3 length: 13 residues. With 3 bases removed from V and 5 bases from J, the gap between germline ends came to 10 bases. The CDR3 loop is CASSFRGIYGYTF. DNA for the CDR3: TGTGCCAGCAGTTTCAGGGGAATATATGGCTACACCTTC.

This chain uses TRBV10-1 with TRBJ2-3; possibly TRBD1 for D (6 bases). The CDR3 extends over 13 amino acids. V lost 2 bases and J 4 bases, leaving 7 bases between the germline ends. Germline values: CDR1 WNHNN, CDR2 SYGVQD (reference sequence). CDR3 nucleotide sequence: TGCGCCAGCAGTGAGGGGACACCAGATACGCAGTATTTT. Its translation is CASSEGTPDTQYF.